This TCR beta chain originates from a study of Graves' ophthalmopathy and Graves' hyperthyroidism. A word on this clonotype: The antigen remains unidentified.

Transcripts of RNA were the source for amplifying TCR beta CDR3 regions. The library came from an HTBI-primed first-round RT-PCR and a second-round multiplex PCR. TCRdb reprocessed the multiplex PCR reads with MiXCR, giving one entry per CDR3 protein. The profile shows under 800,000 distinct CDR3 sequences, 22% of them singletons. Aged 18 to 65, hyperthyroidism patients had new diagnoses of under 2 months' duration. Diagnostic conclusions were grounded in clinical symptoms, serum thyroxine, TRAb, thyroid ultrasound and orbital computed tomography. The PBMC fraction was derived from 9 to 10 ml of fresh peripheral blood. Study findings and constraints: Detection in blood was also observed for most expanded thyroid clonotypes above 0.001 frequency.

Germline V gene sequence: CDR1 MNHNS, CDR2 SASEGT. The length of the CDR3 is 14 residues. V was trimmed by 2 bases and J by 2 bases, leaving 9 bases between them. The receptor comes from a woman aged 18-29 years with stable Graves' hyperthyroidism. Some clones in this sample may be carry-over from other donors' samples. Sequenced material: peripheral blood. The genes are TRBV6-1 and TRBJ1-2; D remains unclear. The CDR3 coding sequence is TGTGCCAGCAGTGAAACCCGGGCCAACTATGGCTACACCTTC. Its protein is CASSETRANYGYTF.